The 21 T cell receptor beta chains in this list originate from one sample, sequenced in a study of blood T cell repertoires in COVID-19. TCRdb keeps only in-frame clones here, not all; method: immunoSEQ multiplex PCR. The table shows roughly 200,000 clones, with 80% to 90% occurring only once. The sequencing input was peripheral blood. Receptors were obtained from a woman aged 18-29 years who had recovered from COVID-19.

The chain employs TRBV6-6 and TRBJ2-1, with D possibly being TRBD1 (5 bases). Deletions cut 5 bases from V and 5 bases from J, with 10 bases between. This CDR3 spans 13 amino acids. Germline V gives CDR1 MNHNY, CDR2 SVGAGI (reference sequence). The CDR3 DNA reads TGTGCCAGCAGTCTACAGGAGAACAATGAGCAGTTCTTC. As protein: CASSLQENNEQFF.

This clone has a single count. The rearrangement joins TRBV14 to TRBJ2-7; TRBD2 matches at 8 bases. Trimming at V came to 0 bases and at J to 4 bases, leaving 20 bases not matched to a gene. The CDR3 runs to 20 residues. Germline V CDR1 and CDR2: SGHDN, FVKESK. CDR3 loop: CASSQERFGERERNRYEQYV. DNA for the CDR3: TGTGCCAGCAGCCAAGAAAGGTTTGGGGAGCGGGAGAGGAACCGTTACGAGCAGTACGTC.

The CDR3 is CASSLSEDSRDTQYF. In nucleotides, the CDR3 is TGTGCCAGCAGCCTCTCAGAGGACAGCAGGGATACGCAGTATTTT. The chain combines TRBV6-2 or TRBV6-3 with TRBJ2-3; tentative D call: TRBD1 (6 bases). This CDR3 is 15 amino acids long. Trimming left V 6 bases short and J 6 bases short, with 19 bases between. Germline values: CDR1 MNHEY, CDR2 SVGEGT.

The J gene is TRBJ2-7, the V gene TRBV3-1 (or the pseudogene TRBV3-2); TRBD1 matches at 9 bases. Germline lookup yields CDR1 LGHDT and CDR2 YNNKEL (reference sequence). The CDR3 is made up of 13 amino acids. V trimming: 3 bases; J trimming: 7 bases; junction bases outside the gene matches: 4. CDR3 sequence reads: CASSHGQGQEQYF. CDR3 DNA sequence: TGTGCCAGCAGCCATGGACAGGGGCAGGAGCAGTACTTC.

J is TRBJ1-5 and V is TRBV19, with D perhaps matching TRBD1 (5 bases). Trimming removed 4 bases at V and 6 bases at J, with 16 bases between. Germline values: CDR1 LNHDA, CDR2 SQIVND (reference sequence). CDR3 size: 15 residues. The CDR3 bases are TGTGCCAGTAGTACAAACCGGGACTCCCGTCAGCCCCAGCATTTT. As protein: CASSTNRDSRQPQHF.

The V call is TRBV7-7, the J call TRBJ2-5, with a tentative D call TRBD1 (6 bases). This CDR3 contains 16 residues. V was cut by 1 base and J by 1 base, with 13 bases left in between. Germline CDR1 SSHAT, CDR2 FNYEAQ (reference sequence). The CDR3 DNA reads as TGTGCCAGCAGCTTAGGATCGACAGGCTTCCAAGAGACCCAGTACTTC. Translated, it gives CASSLGSTGFQETQYF.

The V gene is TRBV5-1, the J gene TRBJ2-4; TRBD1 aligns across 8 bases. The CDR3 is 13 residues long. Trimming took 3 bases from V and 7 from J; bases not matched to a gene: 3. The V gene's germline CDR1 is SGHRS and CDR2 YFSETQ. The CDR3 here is CASSSDRANIQYF. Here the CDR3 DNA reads TGCGCCAGCAGCTCGGACAGGGCTAACATTCAGTACTTC.

CDR3 nucleotide sequence: TGTGCCAGCAGCGTAGGGGAGACAGGGGGTTCACCCCTCCACTTT. Translating gives CASSVGETGGSPLHF. The rearrangement links TRBV9 to TRBJ1-6; TRBD1 matches 9 bases. V was pared by 0 bases and J by 9 bases, with 4 bases of the junction left unmatched. The CDR3 loop spans 15 amino acids. Germline V gives CDR1 SGDLS, CDR2 YYNGEE.

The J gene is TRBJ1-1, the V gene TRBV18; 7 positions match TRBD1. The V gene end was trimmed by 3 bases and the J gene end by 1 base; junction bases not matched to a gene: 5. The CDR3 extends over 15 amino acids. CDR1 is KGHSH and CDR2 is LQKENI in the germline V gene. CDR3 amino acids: CASSPGTVGNTEAFF. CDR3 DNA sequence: TGTGCCAGCTCACCGGGGACAGTGGGGAACACTGAAGCTTTCTTT. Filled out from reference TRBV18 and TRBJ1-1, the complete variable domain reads NAGVMQNPRHLVRRRGQEARLRCSPMKGHSHVYWYRQLPEEGLKFMVYLQKENIIDESGMPKERFSAEFPKEGPSILRIQQVVRGDSAAYFCASSPGTVGNTEAFFGQGTRLTVV.

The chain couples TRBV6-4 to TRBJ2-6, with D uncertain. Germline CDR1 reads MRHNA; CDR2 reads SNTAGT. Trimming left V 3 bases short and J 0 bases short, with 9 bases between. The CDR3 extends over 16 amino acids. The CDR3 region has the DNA TGTGCCAGCAGTGATACAGTCCGCTCTGGGGCCAACGTCCTGACTTTC. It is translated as CASSDTVRSGANVLTF.

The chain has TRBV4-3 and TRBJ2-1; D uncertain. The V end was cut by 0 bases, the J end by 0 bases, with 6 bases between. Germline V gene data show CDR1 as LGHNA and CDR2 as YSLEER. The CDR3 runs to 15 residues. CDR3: CASSQDRNSYNEQFF. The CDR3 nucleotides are TGCGCCAGCAGCCAAGACAGAAACTCCTACAATGAGCAGTTCTTC.

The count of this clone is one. The CDR3 reads CASSSGMGTTYNEQFF. CDR3 DNA sequence: TGTGCCAGCAGCAGTGGTATGGGCACCACCTACAATGAGCAGTTCTTC. The rearrangement joins TRBV21-1 to TRBJ2-1; the table's D call of TRBD1 was not tested on the DNA. TRBV21-1 constitutes a pseudogene. The CDR3 spans 16 residues.

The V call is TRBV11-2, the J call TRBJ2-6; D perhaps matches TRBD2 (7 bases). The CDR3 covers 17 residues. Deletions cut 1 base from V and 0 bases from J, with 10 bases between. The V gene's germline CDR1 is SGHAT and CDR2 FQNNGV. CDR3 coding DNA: TGTGCCAGCAGCTTAGGAGGGGGGGCCTCTGGGGCCAACGTCCTGACTTTC. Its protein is CASSLGGGASGANVLTF.

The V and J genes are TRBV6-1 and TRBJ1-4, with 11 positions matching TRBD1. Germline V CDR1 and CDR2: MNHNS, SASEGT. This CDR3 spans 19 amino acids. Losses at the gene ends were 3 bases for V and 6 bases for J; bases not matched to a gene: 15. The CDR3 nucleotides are TGTGCCAGCAGTGACCGGGACAGGGGGTCGAGGGGCCTTCATGAAAAACTGTTTTTT. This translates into CASSDRDRGSRGLHEKLFF.

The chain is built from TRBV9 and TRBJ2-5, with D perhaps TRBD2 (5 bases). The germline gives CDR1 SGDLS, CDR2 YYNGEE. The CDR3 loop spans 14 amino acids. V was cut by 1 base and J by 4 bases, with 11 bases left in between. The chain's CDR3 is CASSVLASRETQYF. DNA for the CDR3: TGTGCCAGCAGCGTACTAGCTAGCAGAGAGACCCAGTACTTC.

The CDR3 loop is CASRFRLVLAGVNEQFF. The CDR3, as DNA: TGTGCAAGTCGCTTCAGATTAGTACTAGCGGGAGTCAATGAGCAGTTCTTC. This rearrangement joins TRBV12-2 to TRBJ2-1; the D call in the table, TRBD2, was not verified against the DNA. TRBV12-2 is an annotated pseudogene. This CDR3 comprises 17 residues.

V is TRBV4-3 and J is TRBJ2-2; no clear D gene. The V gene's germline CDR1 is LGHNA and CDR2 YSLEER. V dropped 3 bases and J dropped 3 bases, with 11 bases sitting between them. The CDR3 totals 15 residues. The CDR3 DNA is TGCGCCAGCAGCCATTCTCTTACGGACACCGGGGAGCTGTTTTTT. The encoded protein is CASSHSLTDTGELFF.

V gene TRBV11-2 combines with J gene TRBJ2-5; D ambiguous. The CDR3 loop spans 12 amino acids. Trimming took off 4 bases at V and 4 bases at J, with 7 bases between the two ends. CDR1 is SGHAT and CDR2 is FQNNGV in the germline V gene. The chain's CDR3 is CASSSPGETQYF. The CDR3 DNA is TGTGCCAGCAGCTCCCCCGGAGAGACCCAGTACTTC.

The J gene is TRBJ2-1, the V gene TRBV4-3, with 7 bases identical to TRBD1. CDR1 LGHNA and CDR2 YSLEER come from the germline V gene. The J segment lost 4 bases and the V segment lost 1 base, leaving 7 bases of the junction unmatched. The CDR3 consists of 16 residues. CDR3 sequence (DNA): TGCGCCAGCAGCCAAGTCGGGACAGCGACTTACAATGAGCAGTTCTTC. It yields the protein CASSQVGTATYNEQFF.

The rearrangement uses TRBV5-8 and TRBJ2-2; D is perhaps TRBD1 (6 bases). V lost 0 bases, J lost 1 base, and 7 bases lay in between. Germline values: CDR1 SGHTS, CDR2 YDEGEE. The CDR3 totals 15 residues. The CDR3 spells CASSLGQVNTGELFF. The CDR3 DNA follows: TGTGCCAGCAGCTTGGGACAGGTGAACACCGGGGAGCTGTTTTTT.

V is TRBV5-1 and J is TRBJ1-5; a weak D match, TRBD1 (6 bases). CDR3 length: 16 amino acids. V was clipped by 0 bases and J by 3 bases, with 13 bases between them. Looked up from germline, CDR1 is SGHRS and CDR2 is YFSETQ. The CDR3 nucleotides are TGCGCCAGCAGCTTGGGTGAGGGGGTCAACAATCAGCCCCAGCATTTT. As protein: CASSLGEGVNNQPQHF.